One TCR beta chain is described in this entry. From RNA transcripts, TCR beta CDR3 regions were amplified. The TCR CDR3 was amplified in a first-round RT-PCR using the HTBI primer set. TCRdb called the multiplex PCR reads again in MiXCR, with one record for every CDR3 protein. The data contain about half a million distinct CDR3 sequences, around a fifth of them singletons. The sample comes from a study of T cells in Graves' hyperthyroidism and ophthalmopathy. This CDR3 is 18 amino acids long. Trimming removed 6 bases from V and 0 bases from J; junction bases left unmatched: 6. Per the germline V gene, CDR1 is SNHLY and CDR2 is FYNNEI.

This chain uses TRBV2 with TRBJ2-6; TRBD1 aligns across 12 bases. The sequence was collected from a woman between 65 and 79 years old with Graves' ophthalmopathy. The sequenced material came from blood. The CDR3 reads CASSQGQGAFSGANVLTF. The CDR3 bases are TGTGCCAGCAGCCAGGGACAGGGGGCTTTCTCTGGGGCCAACGTCCTGACTTTC.